This T cell receptor beta chain was sequenced in a study of T cell changes during pregnancy in multiple sclerosis. The assay was immunoSEQ multiplex PCR, and TCRdb's table has in-frame clones only and misses some. The sample shows around 88,000 clones, 92% of them seen only once. This CDR3 contains 14 residues. V was trimmed by 4 bases and J by 7 bases, leaving 16 bases between them. Germline values: CDR1 LNHDA, CDR2 SQIVND (reference sequence). This sequence was found in a female donor in good health, enrolled as a control in a pregnancy study. This chain uses TRBV19 with TRBJ1-1, with D hard to call. The sample here was peripheral blood, taken after pregnancy. The CDR3 nucleotides read TGTGCCAGTAGTAAAGTCAGCGCTGCCGATGAAGCTTTCTTT. It is translated as CASSKVSAADEAFF.